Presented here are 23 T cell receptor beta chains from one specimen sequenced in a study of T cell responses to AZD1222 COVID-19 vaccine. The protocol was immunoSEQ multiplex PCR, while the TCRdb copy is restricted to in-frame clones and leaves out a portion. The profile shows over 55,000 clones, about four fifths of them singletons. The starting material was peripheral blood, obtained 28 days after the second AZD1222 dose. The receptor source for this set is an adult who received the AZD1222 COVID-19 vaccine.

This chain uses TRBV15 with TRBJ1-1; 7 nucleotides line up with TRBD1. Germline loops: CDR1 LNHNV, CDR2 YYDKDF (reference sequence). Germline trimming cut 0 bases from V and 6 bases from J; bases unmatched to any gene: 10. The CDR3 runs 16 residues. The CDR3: CATSRDATGFFAEAFF. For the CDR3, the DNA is TGTGCCACCAGCAGAGATGCGACAGGGTTCTTTGCTGAAGCTTTCTTT.

CDR3: CASRSWQGYEQYF. In nucleotides, the CDR3 is TGTGCCAGCAGATCTTGGCAAGGCTACGAGCAGTACTTC. This chain joins TRBV11-2 and TRBJ2-7; D gene ambiguous. Germline V gives CDR1 SGHAT, CDR2 FQNNGV. V dropped 6 bases and J dropped 3 bases, with 12 bases sitting between them. The CDR3 is 13 amino acids.

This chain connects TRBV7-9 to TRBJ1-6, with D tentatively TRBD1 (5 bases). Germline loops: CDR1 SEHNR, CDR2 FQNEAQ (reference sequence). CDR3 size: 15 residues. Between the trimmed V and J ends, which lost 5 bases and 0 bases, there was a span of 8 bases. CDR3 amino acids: CASSLTVSYNSPLHF. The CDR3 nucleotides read TGTGCCAGCAGCCTGACAGTCTCCTATAATTCACCCCTCCACTTT.

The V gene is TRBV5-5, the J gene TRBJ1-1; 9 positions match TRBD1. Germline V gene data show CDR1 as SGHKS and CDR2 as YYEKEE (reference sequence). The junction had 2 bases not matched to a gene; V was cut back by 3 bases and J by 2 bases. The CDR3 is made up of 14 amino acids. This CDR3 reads CASSWGQGNTEAFF. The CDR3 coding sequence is TGTGCCAGCAGCTGGGGACAGGGAAACACTGAAGCTTTCTTT.

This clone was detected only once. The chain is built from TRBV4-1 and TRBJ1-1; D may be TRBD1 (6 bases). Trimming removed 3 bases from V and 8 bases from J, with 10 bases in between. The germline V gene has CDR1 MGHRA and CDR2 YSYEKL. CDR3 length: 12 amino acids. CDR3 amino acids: CASSHPDREAFF. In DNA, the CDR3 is TGCGCCAGCAGCCATCCCGACAGGGAAGCTTTCTTT.

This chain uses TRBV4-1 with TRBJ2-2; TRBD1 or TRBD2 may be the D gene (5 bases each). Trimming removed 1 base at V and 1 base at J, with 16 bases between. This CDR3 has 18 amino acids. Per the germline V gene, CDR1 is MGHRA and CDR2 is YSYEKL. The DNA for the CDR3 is TGCGCCAGCAGCCAAGGAAGCCCGGGACCCCAGAACACCGGGGAGCTGTTTTTT. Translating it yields CASSQGSPGPQNTGELFF.

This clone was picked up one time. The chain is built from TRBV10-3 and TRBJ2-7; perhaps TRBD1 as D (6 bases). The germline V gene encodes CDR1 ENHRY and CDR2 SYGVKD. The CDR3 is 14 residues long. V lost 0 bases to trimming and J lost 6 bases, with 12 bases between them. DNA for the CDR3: TGTGCCATCAGTGAGTCCAAGGACAGTAGCGAGCAGTACTTC. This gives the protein CAISESKDSSEQYF.

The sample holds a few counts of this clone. The CDR3 loop reads CATSRDHGEKLFF. CDR3 nucleotide sequence: TGTGCCACCAGCAGAGATCATGGGGAAAAACTGTTTTTT. The chain links TRBV15 to TRBJ1-4; D not resolved. The CDR3 loop spans 13 amino acids. V lost 0 bases to trimming and J lost 8 bases, with 7 bases between them. Germline values: CDR1 LNHNV, CDR2 YYDKDF (reference sequence).

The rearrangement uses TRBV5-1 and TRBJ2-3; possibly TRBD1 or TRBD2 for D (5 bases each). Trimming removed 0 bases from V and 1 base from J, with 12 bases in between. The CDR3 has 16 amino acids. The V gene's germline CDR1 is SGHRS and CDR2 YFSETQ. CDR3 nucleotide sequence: TGCGCCAGCAGCTTGGCGGGGATGGGACGCACAGATACGCAGTATTTT. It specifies CASSLAGMGRTDTQYF.

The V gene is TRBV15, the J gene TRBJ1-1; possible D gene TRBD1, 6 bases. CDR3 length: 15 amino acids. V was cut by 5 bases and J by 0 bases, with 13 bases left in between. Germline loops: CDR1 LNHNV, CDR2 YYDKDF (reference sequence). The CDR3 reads CATSPGGGMNTEAFF. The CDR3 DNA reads TGTGCCACCAGCCCCGGGGGCGGGATGAACACTGAAGCTTTCTTT.

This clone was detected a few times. DNA for the CDR3: TGCGCCAGCAGCTGGGGTGGAGGGGAGTACGAGCAGTACTTC. It translates to CASSWGGGEYEQYF. The chain uses TRBV5-1 and TRBJ2-7, with TRBD2 as a possible D gene (6 bases). The germline CDR1 and CDR2 sequences are SGHRS and YFSETQ. The CDR3 consists of 14 residues. Trimming took 3 bases from V and 4 from J, leaving 14 bases between them.

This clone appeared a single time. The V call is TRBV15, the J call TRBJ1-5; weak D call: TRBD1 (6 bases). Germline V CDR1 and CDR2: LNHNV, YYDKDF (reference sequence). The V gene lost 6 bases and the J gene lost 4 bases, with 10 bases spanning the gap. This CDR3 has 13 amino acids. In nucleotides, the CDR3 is TGTGCCACCAGTAACAGGGAAAATCAGCCCCAGCATTTT. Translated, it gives CATSNRENQPQHF.

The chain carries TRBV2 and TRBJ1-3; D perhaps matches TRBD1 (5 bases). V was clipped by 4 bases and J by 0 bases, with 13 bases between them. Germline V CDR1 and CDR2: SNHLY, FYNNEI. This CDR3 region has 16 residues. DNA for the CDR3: TGTGCCAGCAGTGGGGGCGGGTTTGACTCTGGAAACACCATATATTTT. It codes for CASSGGGFDSGNTIYF.

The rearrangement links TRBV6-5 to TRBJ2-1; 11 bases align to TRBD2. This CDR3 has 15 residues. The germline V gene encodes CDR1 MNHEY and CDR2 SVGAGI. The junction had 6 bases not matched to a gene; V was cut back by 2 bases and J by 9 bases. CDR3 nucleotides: TGTGCCAGCAGTTACCCTTTAGCGGGGGGGCGTGAGCAGTTCTTC. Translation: CASSYPLAGGREQFF.

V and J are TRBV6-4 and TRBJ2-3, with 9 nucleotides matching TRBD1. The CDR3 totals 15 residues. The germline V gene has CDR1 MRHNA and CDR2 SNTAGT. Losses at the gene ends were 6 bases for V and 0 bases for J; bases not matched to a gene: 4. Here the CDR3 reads CASRPDRGSTDTQYF. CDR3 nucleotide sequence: TGTGCCAGCAGACCGGACAGGGGAAGCACAGATACGCAGTATTTT.

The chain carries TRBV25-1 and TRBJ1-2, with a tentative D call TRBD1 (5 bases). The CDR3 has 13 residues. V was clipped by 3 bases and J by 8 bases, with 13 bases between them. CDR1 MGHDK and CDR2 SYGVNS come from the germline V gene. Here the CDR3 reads CASSEVAGRGYTF. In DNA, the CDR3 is TGTGCCAGCAGTGAGGTGGCAGGGCGCGGCTACACCTTC.

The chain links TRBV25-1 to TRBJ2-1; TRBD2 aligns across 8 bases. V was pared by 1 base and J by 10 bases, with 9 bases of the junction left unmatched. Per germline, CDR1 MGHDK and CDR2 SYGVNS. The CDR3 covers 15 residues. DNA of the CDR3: TGTGCCAGCAGTGAATCGAGCGGGGGCCGAGGGGAGCAGTTCTTC. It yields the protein CASSESSGGRGEQFF.

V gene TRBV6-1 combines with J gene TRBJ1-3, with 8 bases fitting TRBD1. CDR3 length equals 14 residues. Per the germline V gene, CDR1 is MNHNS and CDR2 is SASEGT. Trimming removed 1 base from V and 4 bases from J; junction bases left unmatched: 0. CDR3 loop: CASSEGTGGNTIYF. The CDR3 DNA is TGTGCCAGCAGTGAAGGGACAGGGGGAAACACCATATATTTT.

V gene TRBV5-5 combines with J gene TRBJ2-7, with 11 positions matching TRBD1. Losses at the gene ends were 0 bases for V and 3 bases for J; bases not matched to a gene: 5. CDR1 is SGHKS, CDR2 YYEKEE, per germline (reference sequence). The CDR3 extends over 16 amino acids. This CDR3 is CASSLAWDRGVYEQYF. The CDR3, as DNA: TGTGCCAGCAGCTTGGCATGGGACAGGGGGGTCTACGAGCAGTACTTC.

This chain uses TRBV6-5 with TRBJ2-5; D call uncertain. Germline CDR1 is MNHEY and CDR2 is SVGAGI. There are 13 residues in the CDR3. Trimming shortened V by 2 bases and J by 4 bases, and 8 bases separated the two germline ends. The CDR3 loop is CASSYIIGETQYF. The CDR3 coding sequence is TGTGCCAGCAGTTACATAATCGGAGAGACCCAGTACTTC.

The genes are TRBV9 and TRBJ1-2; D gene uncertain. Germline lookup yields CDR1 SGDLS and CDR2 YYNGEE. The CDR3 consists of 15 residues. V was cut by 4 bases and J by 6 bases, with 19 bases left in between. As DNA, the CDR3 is TGTGCCAGCAGCATCAATACGTACCCCGGACATGGCTACACCTTC. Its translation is CASSINTYPGHGYTF.

The CDR3 protein is CASSQELSRASNYGYTF. The CDR3, as DNA: TGTGCCAGCAGCCAAGAACTCAGCAGGGCCAGTAACTATGGCTACACCTTC. The rearrangement links TRBV3-1 (or the pseudogene TRBV3-2) to TRBJ1-2; the D gene is possibly TRBD1 (5 bases). This CDR3 has 17 amino acids. Trimming stripped 0 bases from V and 1 base from J, with 15 bases between. The germline V gene has CDR1 LGHDT and CDR2 YNNKEL (reference sequence).

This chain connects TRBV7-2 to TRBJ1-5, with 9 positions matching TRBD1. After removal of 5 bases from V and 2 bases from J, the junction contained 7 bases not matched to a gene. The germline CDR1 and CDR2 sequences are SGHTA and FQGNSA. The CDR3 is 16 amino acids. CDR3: CASSLHRGQGNQPQHF. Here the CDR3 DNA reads TGTGCCAGCAGCCTACACAGGGGGCAAGGCAATCAGCCCCAGCATTTT.